One sample yielded the 18 T cell receptor beta chains listed below, sequenced in a study of CD8+CD57+ T cells in acquired aplastic anemia. TCR beta VDJ combinations and CDR3 sequences were profiled from genomic DNA. TCRdb itself ran the reads through MiXCR, one entry per CDR3 protein. The sample lists roughly 170,000 distinct CDR3 sequences; about 60% were seen once. Sequenced input: sorted CD4+, CD8+, or CD8+CD57+ T cells (not recorded which) from PBMCs. Source of these receptors: a human donor in good health.

The chain couples TRBV9 to TRBJ1-1; D unclear. The CDR3 runs 13 residues. Germline V gives CDR1 SGDLS, CDR2 YYNGEE. V lost 0 bases and J 7 bases, leaving 10 bases between the germline ends. CDR3: CASSVAAYNEAFF. In nucleotides, the CDR3 is TGTGCCAGCAGCGTAGCAGCATACAATGAAGCTTTCTTT.

There are many counts of this clonotype. The rearrangement uses TRBV25-1 and TRBJ2-5; no definite D call. CDR1 and CDR2 (germline): MGHDK, SYGVNS. The CDR3 contains 15 residues. Trimming pared 1 base from V and 5 bases from J, leaving 14 bases between. CDR3 in amino acids: CASSEFFYGRETQYF. CDR3 nucleotides: TGTGCCAGCAGTGAATTTTTTTATGGTCGGGAGACCCAGTACTTC.

A word on this clonotype: One junction end does not reproduce the germline sequence, and a read error may be involved. In DNA, the CDR3 is TGCGCCAGCAGCTTGAGACAGGTGGAGGTCTTC. Translated: CASSLRQVEVF. V and J are TRBV5-1 and TRBJ2-1, with D perhaps TRBD1 (6 bases). The CDR3 spans 11 residues. Germline CDR1 is SGHRS and CDR2 is YFSETQ.

The genes are TRBV29-1 and TRBJ1-5, with D possibly being TRBD1 (5 bases). Germline CDR1 reads SQVTM; CDR2 reads ANQGSEA. V was cut by 6 bases and J by 3 bases, with 12 bases left in between. This CDR3 region has 13 residues. The CDR3 coding sequence is TGCAGCGTATCGGAGGGGACCAATCAGCCCCAGCATTTT. It codes for CSVSEGTNQPQHF. Using reference TRBV29-1 and TRBJ1-5 for the parts outside the CDR3, the full variable domain is SAVISQKPSRDICQRGTSLTIQCQVDSQVTMMFWYRQQPGQSLTLIATANQGSEATYESGFVIDKFPISRPNLTFSTLTVSNMSPEDSSIYLCSVSEGTNQPQHFGDGTRLSIL.

The genes are TRBV2 and TRBJ2-3, with 9 bases matching TRBD2. This CDR3 contains 18 residues. Germline values: CDR1 SNHLY, CDR2 FYNNEI. The J segment lost 4 bases and the V segment lost 8 bases, leaving 19 bases of the junction unmatched. For the CDR3, the DNA is TGTGCCAGCGGGGGCGGGGGGAGGATGGCTAGCGGGGCAGATACGCAGTATTTT. This encodes CASGGGGRMASGADTQYF.

This clonotype was seen a handful of times. The chain has TRBV2 and TRBJ2-1; D gene unclear. CDR3 length: 11 amino acids. V gave up 7 bases and J gave up 5 bases, with 6 bases separating them. Germline V gene data show CDR1 as SNHLY and CDR2 as FYNNEI. The CDR3 sequence is CASTQNNEQFF. The CDR3 DNA sequence: TGTGCCAGCACCCAGAACAATGAGCAGTTCTTC. Looking up the rest from reference TRBV2 and TRBJ2-1 gives the full variable domain: EPEVTQTPSHQVTQMGQEVILRCVPISNHLYFYWYRQILGQKVEFLVSFYNNEISEKSEIFDDQFSVERPDGSNFTLKIRSTKLEDSAMYFCASTQNNEQFFGPGTRLTVL.

This clonotype was seen a handful of times. The chain links TRBV7-9 to TRBJ1-5; TRBD1 might be the D (5 bases). CDR3 length equals 15 residues. Deletions cut 5 bases from V and 4 bases from J, with 15 bases between. Germline V lookup: CDR1 SEHNR, CDR2 FQNEAQ (reference sequence). The CDR3 loop reads CASSPGGGANQPQHF. The CDR3 DNA reads as TGTGCCAGCAGCCCCGGGGGAGGGGCGAATCAGCCCCAGCATTTT.

The rearrangement uses TRBV6-5 and TRBJ1-1; 7 positions agree with TRBD1. The V gene's germline CDR1 is MNHEY and CDR2 SVGAGI. Trimming removed 1 base from V and 2 bases from J; junction bases left unmatched: 4. CDR3 length equals 15 residues. The CDR3 region is CASSYLTGENTEAFF. CDR3 DNA: TGTGCCAGCAGTTACTTAACAGGGGAAAACACTGAAGCTTTCTTT.

This clonotype was recorded many times. The chain recombines TRBV19 with TRBJ1-1; TRBD1 aligns across 7 bases. Germline V CDR1 and CDR2: LNHDA, SQIVND (reference sequence). V lost 0 bases and J lost 5; bases outside the gene matches: 9. This CDR3 is 16 amino acids long. CDR3 sequence: CASSIEEGALSTEAFF. CDR3 bases: TGTGCCAGTAGTATAGAGGAGGGGGCGCTGAGTACTGAAGCTTTCTTT. The whole variable domain, filled in from reference TRBV19 and TRBJ1-1, reads DGGITQSPKYLFRKEGQNVTLSCEQNLNHDAMYWYRQDPGQGLRLIYYSQIVNDFQKGDIAEGYSVSREKKESFPLTVTSAQKNPTAFYLCASSIEEGALSTEAFFGQGTRLTVV.

V is TRBV19 and J is TRBJ2-2; 7 bases fit TRBD2. Germline V lookup: CDR1 LNHDA, CDR2 SQIVND (reference sequence). This CDR3 is 12 amino acids long. The junction had 0 bases not matched to a gene; V was cut back by 7 bases and J by 4 bases. The DNA of the CDR3 is TGTGCCAGTACGGGGGGCACCGGGGAGCTGTTTTTT. Encoded protein: CASTGGTGELFF.

The chain combines TRBV28 with TRBJ2-2, with TRBD2 matching 10 bases. The CDR3 covers 14 residues. J lost 4 bases, V lost 5 bases, and 1 base had no gene match. Per the germline V gene, CDR1 is MDHEN and CDR2 is SYDVKM. In DNA, the CDR3 is TGTGCCAGCAGTGAGCGGGGGGGCACCGGGGAGCTGTTTTTT. Translated: CASSERGGTGELFF. The whole variable domain, remainder taken from reference TRBV28 and TRBJ2-2, is DVKVTQSSRYLVKRTGEKVFLECVQDMDHENMFWYRQDPGLGLRLIYFSYDVKMKEKGDIPEGYSVSREKKERFSLILESASTNQTSMYLCASSERGGTGELFFGEGSRLTVL.

This clonotype was seen a few times. This rearrangement joins TRBV6-4 to TRBJ2-3; 13 nucleotides line up with TRBD2. Germline trimming cut 2 bases from V and 1 base from J; bases unmatched to any gene: 0. The CDR3 spans 16 residues. The germline V gene has CDR1 MRHNA and CDR2 SNTAGT. In DNA form, the CDR3 reads TGTGCCAGCAGTGACGGACTAGCGGGAGGCACAGATACGCAGTATTTT. It is translated as CASSDGLAGGTDTQYF.

The chain is built from TRBV20-1 and TRBJ2-3, with TRBD2 matching over 10 bases. In germline, CDR1 is DFQATT, CDR2 SNEGSKA (reference sequence). V was clipped by 4 bases and J by 6 bases; unmatched bases: 10. This CDR3 region has 15 residues. CDR3 in amino acids: CSATMSGGALDTQYF. The CDR3 nucleotides are TGCAGTGCTACGATGAGCGGGGGGGCCTTGGATACGCAGTATTTT.

Ten or more counts support this clonotype. The chain has TRBV25-1 and TRBJ2-2; 7 positions match TRBD2. The germline V gene has CDR1 MGHDK and CDR2 SYGVNS. CDR3 size: 22 residues. The junction had 19 bases not matched to a gene; V was cut back by 0 bases and J by 0 bases. The CDR3 DNA reads TGTGCCAGCAGTGAATATTATTCGGGACGGGAGGTCGTAAATCCGAACACCGGGGAGCTGTTTTTT. Protein product: CASSEYYSGREVVNPNTGELFF.

This clonotype occurred a few times. The chain employs TRBV7-9 and TRBJ2-7, with 11 bases fitting TRBD2. Germline-derived CDR1 and CDR2 are SEHNR and FQNEAQ (reference sequence). J gave up 4 bases and V 8 bases, and 13 bases lay outside the gene matches. CDR3 length: 16 amino acids. Here the CDR3 reads CASAPAWGTSGYEQYF. For the CDR3, the DNA is TGTGCCAGCGCCCCCGCCTGGGGGACTAGCGGTTACGAGCAGTACTTC.

This clonotype showed up just a few times. An end of the junction does not agree with germline; a read error may underlie this. The chain uses TRBV27 and TRBJ2-1, with 8 positions matching TRBD1. This CDR3 comprises 16 residues. Germline V gives CDR1 MNHEY, CDR2 SMNVEV (reference sequence). The CDR3 loop is CATSAPGQETYNEQFF. The CDR3 nucleotides read TGTGCCACCAGTGCGCCGGGACAGGAGACCTACAATGAGCAGTTCTTC.

Of note for this clonotype: A read error may produce the germline difference seen at one junction end. The rearrangement joins TRBV5-1 to TRBJ1-3, with TRBD1 matching over 10 bases. This CDR3 contains 15 residues. Germline assignment: CDR1 SGHRS and CDR2 YFSETQ. For the CDR3, the DNA is TGTGCCAGCAGCTTCCCGACAGGGGGCAGAAACACCATATATTTT. Translation: CASSFPTGGRNTIYF.

This clonotype has a single count. The rearrangement uses TRBV2 and TRBJ2-7; possible D gene TRBD2, 6 bases. CDR1 SNHLY and CDR2 FYNNEI come from the germline V gene. The CDR3 totals 13 residues. V was pared by 6 bases and J by 4 bases, with 13 bases between. The CDR3 spells CASRAAEGYEQYF. The CDR3 region has the DNA TGTGCCAGCAGAGCCGCGGAGGGGTACGAGCAGTACTTC.